The rows below give T cell receptor beta chains drawn from one sample of a study of T cell responses to AZD1222 COVID-19 vaccine. Sequenced by immunoSEQ multiplex PCR; TCRdb stores in-frame clones only, minus some. The sample has 200,000 or so clones; about 94% are singletons. The starting material was peripheral blood, obtained 28 days after the second AZD1222 dose. The receptors here all came from an adult who received the AZD1222 COVID-19 vaccine. Each CDR3 is given with its conserved first and last residue. The order of the fields is clone size, CDR3 length, D gene, J gene, V gene, CDR3 protein, CDR3 DNA. D genes are given only for firm matches. Size is omitted from some rows. Given values are once, few, many or a class for expanded clones.

.,16,.,TRBJ1-5,TRBV5-6,CASSPGGGGSNQPQHF,TGTGCCAGCAGCCCTGGAGGGGGGGGAAGCAATCAGCCCCAGCATTTT
.,15,TRBD1,TRBJ2-7,TRBV5-6,CASSRGQVSSYEQYF,TGTGCCAGCAGCCGGGGACAGGTTAGCTCCTACGAGCAGTACTTC
.,15,.,TRBJ1-5,TRBV30,CAWSVVGRRDQPQHF,TGTGCCTGGAGTGTAGTAGGGAGGAGGGATCAGCCCCAGCATTTT
.,17,.,TRBJ1-4,TRBV4-2,CASSQGVEARAREKLFF,TGTGCCAGCAGCCAAGGGGTAGAGGCCCGAGCCCGTGAAAAACTGTTTTTT
.,16,.,TRBJ1-2,TRBV14,CASSQGLGWGRGGYTF,TGTGCCAGCAGTCAGGGCCTTGGATGGGGGCGCGGTGGCTACACCTTC
.,15,TRBD1,TRBJ1-1,TRBV28,CASSRTQGGDTEAFF,TGTGCCAGCAGTAGAACACAGGGGGGGGACACTGAAGCTTTCTTT
.,14,TRBD2,TRBJ2-1,TRBV19,CASTRTSDYNEQFF,TGTGCCAGTACCCGGACTAGCGACTACAATGAGCAGTTCTTC
.,16,.,TRBJ2-2,TRBV4-2,CASSQDLGAGAGELFF,TGTGCCAGCAGCCAAGATTTGGGGGCTGGGGCCGGGGAGCTGTTTTTT
.,15,.,TRBJ1-2,TRBV12-5,CASGLDEAGNYGYTF,TGTGCTAGTGGTTTGGATGAGGCCGGGAACTATGGCTACACCTTC
.,16,.,TRBJ2-6,TRBV5-1,CASSLAGPTGANVLTF,TGCGCCAGCAGCTTGGCTGGGCCTACTGGGGCCAACGTCCTGACTTTC
.,16,TRBD1,TRBJ2-2,TRBV18,CASSPPGTAPTGELFF,TGTGCCAGCTCACCCCCCGGGACAGCCCCCACCGGGGAGCTGTTTTTT
.,10,.,TRBJ1-2,TRBV29-1,CSVGSGRYTF,TGCAGCGTTGGGAGCGGGCGCTACACCTTC
once,14,TRBD1,TRBJ1-1,TRBV10-3,CAIRAGTENSEAFF,TGTGCCATCAGAGCCGGGACAGAGAACTCTGAAGCTTTCTTT
.,14,TRBD1,TRBJ1-3,TRBV30,CAWGGDRGRNTIYF,TGTGCCTGGGGTGGGGACAGGGGGCGAAACACCATATATTTT
.,14,.,TRBJ1-1,TRBV6-4,CASSALGSGSEAFF,TGTGCCAGCAGTGCCCTCGGATCGGGATCTGAAGCTTTCTTT
.,17,.,TRBJ2-3,TRBV4-2,CASSQEVVGAGTDTQYF,TGTGCCAGCAGCCAAGAGGTTGTGGGAGCTGGCACAGATACGCAGTATTTT
.,13,.,TRBJ1-3,TRBV10-1,CARNKSSGNTIYF,TGCGCCAGAAACAAGTCCTCTGGAAACACCATATATTTT
.,15,.,TRBJ1-2,TRBV19,CASSIFGGTTYGYTF,TGTGCCAGTAGTATTTTCGGGGGGACGACCTATGGCTACACCTTC
.,15,TRBD2,TRBJ2-7,TRBV5-1,CASSPNPAGGYEQYF,TGCGCCAGCAGCCCCAATCCCGCGGGGGGCTACGAGCAGTACTTC
once,13,.,TRBJ1-1,TRBV12-3/TRBV12-4,CASSLAREGEAFF,TGTGCCAGCAGTTTGGCCAGGGAGGGTGAAGCTTTCTTT
.,14,.,TRBJ2-7,TRBV10-1,CASSSGLAPSEQYF,TGCGCCAGCAGTTCGGGCCTTGCCCCCTCAGAGCAGTACTTC
.,11,.,TRBJ2-2,TRBV29-1,CSVAFTGELFF,TGCAGCGTTGCCTTCACCGGGGAGCTGTTTTTT
.,12,TRBD1,TRBJ1-1,TRBV30,CAWSSPTGAAFF,TGTGCCTGGAGTTCCCCGACAGGGGCCGCTTTCTTT
.,11,.,TRBJ1-2,TRBV27,CASWGNYGYTF,TGTGCCAGCTGGGGGAACTATGGCTACACCTTC
.,13,.,TRBJ1-1,TRBV29-1,CSGDGNDPSGAFF,TGCAGCGGAGATGGGAATGACCCGTCGGGAGCTTTCTTT
once,16,.,TRBJ1-1,TRBV29-1,CSVETPHGQRNTEAFF,TGCAGCGTTGAAACACCCCACGGGCAGAGGAACACTGAAGCTTTCTTT